This passage covers 9 T cell receptor beta chains from one sample sequenced in a study of cytomegalovirus exposure and HLA in healthy donors. PCR involved 60 Vbeta and 13 Jbeta primers. Profiled with immunoSEQ multiplex PCR; TCRdb holds only in-frame clones, not every one. The sample holds approximately 120,000 clones, approximately 78% seen once. The sequencing input was PBMCs. All receptors derive from a woman in her thirties in good health and CMV-seronegative.

A few counts support this clone. The gene calls are TRBV2 and TRBJ2-1, with 11 bases aligning to TRBD2. J lost 3 bases, V lost 2 bases, and 3 bases had no gene match. Germline values: CDR1 SNHLY, CDR2 FYNNEI. The length of the CDR3 is 16 residues. CDR3 DNA: TGTGCCAGCAGTGAATTTGGACTAGCGGGCTACAATGAGCAGTTCTTC. Translation: CASSEFGLAGYNEQFF.

The chain uses TRBV9 and TRBJ2-3, with TRBD2 matching 7 bases. This CDR3 region has 15 residues. Trimming took 4 bases from V and 0 from J; bases not matched to a gene: 5. Germline values: CDR1 SGDLS, CDR2 YYNGEE. The CDR3 DNA is TGTGCCAGCAGCATTACTAGCGCAAGCACAGATACGCAGTATTTT. This gives the protein CASSITSASTDTQYF.

This chain connects TRBV6-5 to TRBJ2-7; perhaps TRBD2 as D (7 bases). The germline CDR1 and CDR2 sequences are MNHEY and SVGAGI. The CDR3 totals 15 residues. Deletions cut 1 base from V and 6 bases from J, with 16 bases between. CDR3 residues: CASSYYGGRTGEQYF. CDR3 DNA: TGTGCCAGCAGTTACTACGGGGGGCGCACCGGCGAGCAGTACTTC.

The chain links TRBV4-1 to TRBJ2-3, with 16 bases fitting TRBD2. CDR1 is MGHRA and CDR2 is YSYEKL in the germline V gene. V lost 5 bases, J lost 0 bases, and 8 bases stayed unmatched. The CDR3 runs to 19 residues. In DNA, the CDR3 is TGCGCCAGCAGCTCACCGGGACTAGCGGGAGGGACTAGCACAGATACGCAGTATTTT. Translating gives CASSSPGLAGGTSTDTQYF.

V usage is TRBV18 and J usage is TRBJ1-5; D gene ambiguous. This CDR3 is built from 14 residues. The germline V gene has CDR1 KGHSH and CDR2 LQKENI. V was pared by 2 bases and J by 1 base, with 6 bases between. The CDR3 DNA reads TGTGCCAGCTCACCATCTATCAGCAATCAGCCCCAGCATTTT. Residues: CASSPSISNQPQHF.

This sequence joins TRBV19 and TRBJ2-6, with D uncertain. CDR1 and CDR2 (germline): LNHDA, SQIVND (reference sequence). V lost 6 bases and J 1 base, leaving 13 bases between the germline ends. There are 16 residues in the CDR3. The CDR3 sequence is CASRRLLLSGANVLTF. DNA for the CDR3: TGTGCCAGTAGAAGACTTTTACTTTCTGGGGCCAACGTCCTGACTTTC.

This clone was picked up a small number of times. The chain joins TRBV21-1 to TRBJ2-3; no check of the table's D call, TRBD2, against the DNA was made. TRBV21-1 is assigned pseudogene status. This CDR3 contains 17 residues. The CDR3 sequence: CASSKRRLAELTDTQYF. CDR3 in DNA: TGTGCCAGCAGCAAAAGGAGGCTAGCGGAACTCACAGATACGCAGTATTTT.

The chain couples TRBV11-2 to TRBJ2-7; maybe TRBD1 (6 bases). This CDR3 is 14 amino acids long. V was clipped by 0 bases and J by 3 bases, with 9 bases between them. Germline-derived CDR1 and CDR2 are SGHAT and FQNNGV. DNA for the CDR3: TGTGCCAGCAGCTTAGATGGACAGAGCTACGAGCAGTACTTC. Amino acid sequence: CASSLDGQSYEQYF.

The chain uses TRBV7-9 and TRBJ1-2; no clear D. V lost 5 bases, J lost 8 bases, and 18 bases lay in between. The V gene's germline CDR1 is SEHNR and CDR2 FQNEAQ (reference sequence). The CDR3 consists of 14 residues. For the CDR3, the DNA is TGTGCCAGCAGCCCAATCCCGGACTCAGAGGGCTACACCTTC. Protein: CASSPIPDSEGYTF.